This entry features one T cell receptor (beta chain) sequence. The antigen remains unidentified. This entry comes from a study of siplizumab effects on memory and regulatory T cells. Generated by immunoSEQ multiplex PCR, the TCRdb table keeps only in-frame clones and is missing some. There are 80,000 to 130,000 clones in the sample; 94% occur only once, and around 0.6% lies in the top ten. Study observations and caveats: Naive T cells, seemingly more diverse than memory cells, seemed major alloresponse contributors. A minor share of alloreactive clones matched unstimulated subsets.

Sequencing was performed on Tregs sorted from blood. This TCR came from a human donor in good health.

DNA of the CDR3: TGTGCCAGCTGTACCTACAATGAGCAGTTCTTC. Translated, it gives CASCTYNEQFF. The gene calls are TRBV28 and TRBJ2-1, with D unclear. The CDR3 is 11 amino acids. Germline values: CDR1 MDHEN, CDR2 SYDVKM. The V gene lost 8 bases and the J gene lost 2 bases, with 4 bases spanning the gap.